This record covers a single T cell receptor (beta chain). The CDR3 runs 20 residues. Trimming stripped 3 bases from V and 6 bases from J, with 33 bases between. CDR1 and CDR2 from the germline V gene are SGDLS and YYNGEE. Source study methods: Amplification from reference gene primers served as the basis for estimated nucleated cell counts. Generated by immunoSEQ multiplex PCR, the TCRdb table keeps only in-frame clones and is missing some. For V, J and clone size, that table is used; D and trimming come from the DNA. Among a few hundred thousand clones listed, roughly 84% were seen once. The entry originates in a study of blood T cell repertoires in COVID-19.

Sequenced: peripheral blood. The sequence came from a woman aged 18-30 years with acute or convalescent COVID-19. The V and J genes are TRBV9 and TRBJ1-2; D is unclear. CDR3 residues: CASSDPTPGGMGLISDGYTF. Here the CDR3 DNA reads TGTGCCAGCAGCGATCCAACCCCCGGAGGTATGGGATTGATTTCGGATGGCTACACCTTC.